This T cell receptor beta chain was identified in a study of T cell changes during pregnancy in multiple sclerosis. Using immunoSEQ multiplex PCR, the repertoire was profiled, and TCRdb retains in-frame clones only, with some absent. The sample shows about 77,000 clones, about 89% of them seen only once. From germline, CDR1 is MNHNY and CDR2 SVGAGI (reference sequence). V lost 6 bases to trimming and J lost 6 bases; unmatched junction nucleotides: 12. CDR3 length: 16 residues. The sequence was obtained from a female donor with multiple sclerosis, enrolled in a pregnancy study. The specimen was peripheral blood, collected before pregnancy. The chain couples TRBV6-6 to TRBJ1-5; 9 nucleotides align to TRBD1. The CDR3 region has the DNA TGTGCCAGCAGAACCCACGGGACAGGGTATAGTCAGCCCCAGCATTTT. It encodes CASRTHGTGYSQPQHF.